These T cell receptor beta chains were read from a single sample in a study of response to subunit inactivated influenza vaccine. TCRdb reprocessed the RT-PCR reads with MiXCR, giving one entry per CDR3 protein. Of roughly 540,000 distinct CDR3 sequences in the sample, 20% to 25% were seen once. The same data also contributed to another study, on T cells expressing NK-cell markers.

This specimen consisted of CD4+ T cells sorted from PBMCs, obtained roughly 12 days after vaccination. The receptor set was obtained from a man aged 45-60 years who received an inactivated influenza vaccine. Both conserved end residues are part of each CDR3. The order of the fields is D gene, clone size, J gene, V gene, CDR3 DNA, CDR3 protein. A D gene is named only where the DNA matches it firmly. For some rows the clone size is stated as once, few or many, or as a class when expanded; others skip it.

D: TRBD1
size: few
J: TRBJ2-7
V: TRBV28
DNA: TGTGCCAGCAGCCTGACAGGGTTCTACGAGCAGTACTTC
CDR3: CASSLTGFYEQYF

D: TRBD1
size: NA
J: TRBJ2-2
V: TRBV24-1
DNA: TGTGCCACCAGTGATTTTACGCAGGGGGCCGGGGAGCTGTTTTTT
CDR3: CATSDFTQGAGELFF

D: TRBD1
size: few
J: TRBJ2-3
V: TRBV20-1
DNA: TGCAGTGCTGGACAGGTGCCCCGCACAGATACGCAGTATTTT
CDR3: CSAGQVPRTDTQYF

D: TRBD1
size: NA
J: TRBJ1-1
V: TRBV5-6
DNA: TGTGCCAGCAGTCGCGACAGGGGGAACAAGAACACTGAAGCTTTCTTT
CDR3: CASSRDRGNKNTEAFF

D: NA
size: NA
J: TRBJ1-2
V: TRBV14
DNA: TGTGCCAGCAGCCGATGGACAGTTGGCTACACCTTC
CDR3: CASSRWTVGYTF

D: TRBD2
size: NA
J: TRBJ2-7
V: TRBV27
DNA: TGTGCCAGCAGTTTAGGGTTGCGGGAGGTCCCGCAGTACTTC
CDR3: CASSLGLREVPQYF

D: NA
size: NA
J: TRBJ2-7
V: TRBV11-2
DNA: TGTGCCAGCAGCTTAGGGACGAAGGGTGAGCAGTACTTC
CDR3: CASSLGTKGEQYF

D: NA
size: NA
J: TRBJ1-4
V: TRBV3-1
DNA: TGTGCCAGCAGCGGCTCACAGAATGAAAAACTGTTTTTT
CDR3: CASSGSQNEKLFF

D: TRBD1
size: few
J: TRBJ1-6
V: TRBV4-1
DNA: TGCGCCAGCAGCCAAGATCAAACAGGGGTCAATTCACCCCTCCACTTT
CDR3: CASSQDQTGVNSPLHF

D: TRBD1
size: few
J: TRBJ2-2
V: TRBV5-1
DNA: TGCGCCAGCAGCTTGGGGGACAGAACCACCGGGGAGCTGTTTTTT
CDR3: CASSLGDRTTGELFF

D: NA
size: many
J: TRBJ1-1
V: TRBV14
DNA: TGTGCCAGCAGCCAAGGGAGGGGAGGCACTGAAGCTTTCTTT
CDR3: CASSQGRGGTEAFF

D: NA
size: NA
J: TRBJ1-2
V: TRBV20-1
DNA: TGCAGTGCTAGAGATCCAGGGAAAGATGGCTACACCTTC
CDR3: CSARDPGKDGYTF

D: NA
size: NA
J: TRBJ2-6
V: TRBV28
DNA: TGTGCCAGCAGTTTGGTCAGCGCTTTTCCTGGGGCCAACGTCCTGACTTTC
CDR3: CASSLVSAFPGANVLTF

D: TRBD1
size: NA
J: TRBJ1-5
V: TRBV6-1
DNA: TGTGCCAGCAGTGAAGACAGGGGGGTTGGCAATCAGCCCCAGCATTTT
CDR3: CASSEDRGVGNQPQHF

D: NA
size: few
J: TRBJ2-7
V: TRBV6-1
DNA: TGTGCCAGCGGTAGGGCGGGACAGAACTCCTACGAGCAGTACTTC
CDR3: CASGRAGQNSYEQYF

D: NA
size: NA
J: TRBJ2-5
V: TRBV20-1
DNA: TGCAATGCTTTCCGGGGTCCTCTTACCCAGTACTTC
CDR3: CNAFRGPLTQYF

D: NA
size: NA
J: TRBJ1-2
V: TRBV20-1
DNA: TGCAGTGCAACCGGGACCTCCTATGGCTACACCTTC
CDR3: CSATGTSYGYTF

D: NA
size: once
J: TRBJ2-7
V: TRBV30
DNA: TGTGCCTGGACACCGAGACTAACTATCGGGTACGAGCAGTACTTC
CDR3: CAWTPRLTIGYEQYF

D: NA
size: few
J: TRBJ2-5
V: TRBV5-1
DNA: TGCGCCAGCAGCTTGGCACTTCTAGGACGCCAAGAGACCCAGTACTTC
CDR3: CASSLALLGRQETQYF

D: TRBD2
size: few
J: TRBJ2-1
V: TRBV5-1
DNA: TGCGCCAGCAGCTACCGACTAGCGGGGACCCACAATGAGCAGTTCTTC
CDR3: CASSYRLAGTHNEQFF

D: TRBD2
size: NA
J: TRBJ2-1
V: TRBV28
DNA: TGTGCCAGCAGTTTAGGGCGGGAGATCTACAATGAGCAGTTCTTC
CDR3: CASSLGREIYNEQFF

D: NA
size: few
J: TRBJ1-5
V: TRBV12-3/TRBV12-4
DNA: TGTGCCAGCAGTAAAACACAGGCCCGACAGCCCCAGCATTTT
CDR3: CASSKTQARQPQHF

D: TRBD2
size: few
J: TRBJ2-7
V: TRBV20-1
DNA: TGCAGTGCTAGACGTCTGGGCTCGAGCGGGAGTGGGGAGCAGTACTTC
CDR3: CSARRLGSSGSGEQYF

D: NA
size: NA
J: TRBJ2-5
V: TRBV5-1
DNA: TGCGCCAGCAGCCCCACTGTCACGGAGACCCAGTACTTC
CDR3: CASSPTVTETQYF

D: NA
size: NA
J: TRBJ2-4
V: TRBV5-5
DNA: TGTGCCAGCCGCTCCGGGACAGCCAAAAACATTCAGTACTTC
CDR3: CASRSGTAKNIQYF

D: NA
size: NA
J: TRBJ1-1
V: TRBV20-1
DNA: TGCAGTGCCTCAGGGCCCCTGAACACTGAAGCTTTCTTT
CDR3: CSASGPLNTEAFF

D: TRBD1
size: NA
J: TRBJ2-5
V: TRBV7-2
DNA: TGTGCCAGCAGCTTGGACAGGGTTTTGGAGACCCAGTACTTC
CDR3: CASSLDRVLETQYF

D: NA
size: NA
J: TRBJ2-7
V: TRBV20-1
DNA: TGCAGTGCTAGAGATACAGGGCTCCACGAGCAGTACTTC
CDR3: CSARDTGLHEQYF

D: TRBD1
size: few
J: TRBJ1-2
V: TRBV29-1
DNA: TGCAGCGTCCCCCCTACAGGGGACTATGGCTACACCTTC
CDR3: CSVPPTGDYGYTF

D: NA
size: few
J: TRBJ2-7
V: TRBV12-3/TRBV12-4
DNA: TGTGCCAGCAGTTTATTTGGCGGGACCTCCGACGAGCAGTACTTC
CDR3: CASSLFGGTSDEQYF

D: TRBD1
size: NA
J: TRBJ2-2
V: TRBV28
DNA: TGTGCCAGCAGTCCCACCGGGACAGGGGTCGCCGGGGAGCTGTTTTTT
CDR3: CASSPTGTGVAGELFF

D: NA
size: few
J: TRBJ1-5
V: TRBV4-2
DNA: TGTGCCAGCAGCCAAGATTTGTCGGGACGCAATCAGCCCCAGCATTTT
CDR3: CASSQDLSGRNQPQHF

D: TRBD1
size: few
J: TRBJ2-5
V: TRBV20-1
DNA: TGCAGTGCTCCCAGACAGGGAAGAGAGACCCAGTACTTC
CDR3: CSAPRQGRETQYF

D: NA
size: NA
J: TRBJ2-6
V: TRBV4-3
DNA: TGCGCCAGCAGCCAAGAGGACAGATTCCCCTCTGGGGCCAACGTCCTGACTTTC
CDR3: CASSQEDRFPSGANVLTF

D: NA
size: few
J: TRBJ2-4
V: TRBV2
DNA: TGTGCCAGCAGTGAGGGGGGACAGCGCAAAAACATTCAGTACTTC
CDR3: CASSEGGQRKNIQYF

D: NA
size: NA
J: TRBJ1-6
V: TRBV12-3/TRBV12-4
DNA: TGTGCCAGTGTACCGGGCCCGGAGGGTCCACTCCACTTT
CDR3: CASVPGPEGPLHF

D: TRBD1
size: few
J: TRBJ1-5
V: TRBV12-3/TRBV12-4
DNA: TGTGCCAGCAGTTCAGGACCTCCGGGACAGGAGCATTTT
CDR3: CASSSGPPGQEHF

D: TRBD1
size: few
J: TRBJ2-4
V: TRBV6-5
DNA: TGTGCCAGCAGTTTTTTCCCTCCGACAGGGGTAGGCAAAAACATTCAGTACTTC
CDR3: CASSFFPPTGVGKNIQYF

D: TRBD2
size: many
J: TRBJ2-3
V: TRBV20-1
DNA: TGCAGTGCTAGAGATCACCGACTAGCGGGAGGGCCAAAGTTCCCAGATACGCAGTATTTT
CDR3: CSARDHRLAGGPKFPDTQYF

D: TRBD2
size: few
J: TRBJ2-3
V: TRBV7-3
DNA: TGTGCCAGCAGCTCACTAGCGTCTAGCACAGATACGCAGTATTTT
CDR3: CASSSLASSTDTQYF

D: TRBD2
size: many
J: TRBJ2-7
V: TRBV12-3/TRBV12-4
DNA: TGTGCCAGCATGAAGCGGACTAGCGGGAGTAAACACGAGCAGTACTTC
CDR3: CASMKRTSGSKHEQYF

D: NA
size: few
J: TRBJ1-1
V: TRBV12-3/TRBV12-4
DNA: TGTGCCAGCAGCTCCGGGCTCGAAGCTTTCTTT
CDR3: CASSSGLEAFF

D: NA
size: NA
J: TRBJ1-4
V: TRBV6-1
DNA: TGTGCCAGCAGGGAGACACCCGTTTATCTAGATAATGAAAAACTGTTTTTT
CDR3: CASRETPVYLDNEKLFF

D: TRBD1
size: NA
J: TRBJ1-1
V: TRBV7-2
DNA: TGTGCCAGCAGCTTAGCTGTCGACAGGGCCACTGAAGCTTTCTTT
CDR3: CASSLAVDRATEAFF

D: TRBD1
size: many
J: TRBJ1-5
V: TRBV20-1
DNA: TGCAGTGCTTACCTGGTTGGACAGGGCAATCAGCCCCAGCATTTT
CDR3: CSAYLVGQGNQPQHF

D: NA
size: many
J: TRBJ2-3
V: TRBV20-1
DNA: TGCAGTGCTAGTCTGTTGGCGGGAAATACAGATACGCAGTATTTT
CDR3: CSASLLAGNTDTQYF